A single T cell receptor beta chain is shown here with its context. Antigen: not known. Treatment here: oral pan-JAK inhibitor, 5-10 mg twice daily. CDR3 length: 14 residues. CDR1 and CDR2 (germline): SNHLY, FYNNEI. V shed 6 bases and J 1 base; nucleotides not matched to a gene: 6. As the sequencing template, cDNA was produced by extracting RNA and reverse transcribing it. Profiling relied on immunoSEQ multiplex PCR, and the TCRdb table lists in-frame clones only, not all of them. The sample shows about 190,000 clones, roughly 60% of them seen only once. These data originate in a study of CD8+ T cells in alopecia areata. For the study at large: The authors scored treated patients' severity by affected scalp percentage. Study observations and caveats: It was lesional scalp, especially alopecia totalis/universalis, that showed higher clonality than normal scalp. While patients received tofacitinib, many expanded lesional clones remained present in scalp and blood.

The sample in question was CD4+ T cells sorted from blood, obtained at week 24, from a patient treated with tofacitinib. This chain connects TRBV2 to TRBJ2-7, with 7 bases that match TRBD1. The sequence was collected from a human donor with alopecia areata. CDR3 loop: CASRPPGQSYEQYF. CDR3 DNA: TGTGCCAGCAGGCCGCCGGGACAGTCCTACGAGCAGTACTTC.